This entry concerns a single TCR beta chain. Its specificity is unknown. With ipilimumab providing CTLA-4 blockade, focal radiation was administered to patients who had chemo-refractory metastatic non-small-cell lung cancer. This record belongs to a study of radiotherapy plus CTLA-4 blockade in lung cancer. Study-wide findings and caveats: Tumor-derived TCR clones expanded in blood after radiotherapy plus ipilimumab. How blood T cell clones changed early, along with interferon-beta, reportedly forecast response best.

Profiling relied on immunoSEQ multiplex PCR, and the TCRdb table lists in-frame clones only, not all of them. The sample has 95,000 to 150,000 clones, around 89% seen once; the top ten hold more than 6.5%. CDR3 length: 15 residues. With 8 bases removed from V and 1 base from J, the gap between germline ends came to 18 bases. CDR1 MNHEY and CDR2 SMNVEV come from the germline V gene (reference sequence). The chain recombines TRBV27 with TRBJ2-7; a weak D match, TRBD2 (5 bases). The clonotype comes from a human donor with non-small cell lung cancer that progressed on radiotherapy plus ipilimumab. Material: peripheral blood, obtained from a patient treated with radiotherapy plus ipilimumab. This CDR3 is CASQILGGQSYEQYF. The CDR3 DNA follows: TGTGCCAGCCAAATCTTGGGCGGGCAATCCTACGAGCAGTACTTC.